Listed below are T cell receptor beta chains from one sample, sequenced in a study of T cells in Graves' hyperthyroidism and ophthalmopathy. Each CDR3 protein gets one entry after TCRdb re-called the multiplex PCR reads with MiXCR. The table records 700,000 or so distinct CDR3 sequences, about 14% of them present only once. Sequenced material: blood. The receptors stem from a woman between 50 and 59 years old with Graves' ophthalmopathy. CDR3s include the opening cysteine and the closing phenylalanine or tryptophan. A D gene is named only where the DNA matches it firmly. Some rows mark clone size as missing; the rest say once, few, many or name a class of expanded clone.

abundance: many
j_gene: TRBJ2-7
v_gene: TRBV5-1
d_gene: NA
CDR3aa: CASSLGQISWQYF
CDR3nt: TGCGCCAGCAGTCTCGGACAGATCTCATGGCAGTACTTC

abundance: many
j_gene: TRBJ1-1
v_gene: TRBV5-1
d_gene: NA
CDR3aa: CASKGAPMDTEAFF
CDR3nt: TGCGCCAGCAAAGGGGCGCCGATGGACACTGAAGCTTTCTTT

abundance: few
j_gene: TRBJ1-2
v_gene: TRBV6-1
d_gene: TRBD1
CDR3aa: CASSERTGGFGYTF
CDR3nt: TGTGCCAGCAGTGAACGGACAGGGGGATTTGGCTACACCTTC

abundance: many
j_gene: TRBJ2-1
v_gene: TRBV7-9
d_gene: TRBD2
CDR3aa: CASSLRTSGNSEQFF
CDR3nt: TGTGCCAGCAGCTTAAGGACTAGCGGGAATAGTGAGCAGTTCTTC

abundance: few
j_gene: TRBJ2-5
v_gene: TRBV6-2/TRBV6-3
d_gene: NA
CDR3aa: CAPRWAVQETQYF
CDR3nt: TGTGCCCCCAGGTGGGCAGTCCAAGAGACCCAGTACTTC

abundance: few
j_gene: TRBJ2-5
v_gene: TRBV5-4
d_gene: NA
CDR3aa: CASSLARSKGTETQYF
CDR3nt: TGTGCCAGCAGCTTGGCCCGGAGTAAGGGAACAGAGACCCAGTACTTC

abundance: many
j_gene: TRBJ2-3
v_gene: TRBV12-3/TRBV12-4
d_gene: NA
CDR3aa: CASSPHQGVGTDTQYF
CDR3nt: TGTGCCAGCAGCCCCCATCAGGGAGTTGGCACAGATACGCAGTATTTT

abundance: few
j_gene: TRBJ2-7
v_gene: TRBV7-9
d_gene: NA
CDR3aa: CASSLVQDRDEQYF
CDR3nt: TGTGCCAGCAGCTTAGTGCAGGACAGAGACGAGCAGTACTTC

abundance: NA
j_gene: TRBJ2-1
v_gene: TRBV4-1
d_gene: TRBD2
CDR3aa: CASSQEFSGRVSYNEQFF
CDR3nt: TGCGCCAGCAGCCAGGAGTTTAGCGGGAGGGTATCCTACAATGAGCAGTTCTTC

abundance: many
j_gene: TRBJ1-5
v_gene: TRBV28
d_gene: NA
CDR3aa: CASSLEQSNQPQHF
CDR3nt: TGTGCCAGCAGTTTGGAGCAAAGCAATCAGCCCCAGCATTTT

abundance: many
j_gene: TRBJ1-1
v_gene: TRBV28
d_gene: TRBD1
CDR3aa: CASTLDRATEAFF
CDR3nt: TGTGCCAGCACCCTCGACAGGGCCACTGAAGCTTTCTTT

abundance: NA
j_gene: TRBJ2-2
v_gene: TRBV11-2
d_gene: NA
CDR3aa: CASSWATGELFF
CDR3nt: TGTGCCAGCAGCTGGGCCACCGGGGAGCTGTTTTTT

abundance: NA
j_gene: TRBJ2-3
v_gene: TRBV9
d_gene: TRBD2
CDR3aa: CASSATSASADTQYF
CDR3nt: TGTGCCAGCAGCGCAACTAGCGCGAGCGCAGATACGCAGTATTTT

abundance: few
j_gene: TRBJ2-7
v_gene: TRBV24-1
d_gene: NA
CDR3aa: CATSTSGHWPYEQYF
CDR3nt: TGTGCCACCAGTACCTCGGGACATTGGCCCTACGAGCAGTACTTC

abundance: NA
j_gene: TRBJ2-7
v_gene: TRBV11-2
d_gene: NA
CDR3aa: CASRSLGGRSYEQYF
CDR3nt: TGTGCCAGCAGATCCCTGGGGGGGCGCTCCTACGAGCAGTACTTC

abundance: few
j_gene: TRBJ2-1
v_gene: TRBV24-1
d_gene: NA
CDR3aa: CATSDLQADNEQLF
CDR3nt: TGTGCCACCAGTGATTTGCAGGCAGACAATGAGCAGCTCTTC

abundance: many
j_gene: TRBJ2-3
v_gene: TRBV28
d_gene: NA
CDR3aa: CASSRVGSASTDTQYF
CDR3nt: TGTGCCAGCAGTCGCGTGGGGAGCGCTAGCACAGATACGCAGTATTTT

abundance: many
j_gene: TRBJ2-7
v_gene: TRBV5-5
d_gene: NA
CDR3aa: CASNRQETYEQYF
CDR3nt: TGTGCCAGCAACCGACAGGAAACCTACGAGCAGTACTTC

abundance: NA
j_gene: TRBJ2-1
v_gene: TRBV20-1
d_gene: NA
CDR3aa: CSAPDRDSTFWNEQFF
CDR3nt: TGCAGTGCCCCTGACCGGGACTCAACCTTTTGGAATGAGCAGTTCTTC

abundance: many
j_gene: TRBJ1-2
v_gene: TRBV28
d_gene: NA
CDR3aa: CASSLGSYGYTF
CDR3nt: TGTGCCAGCAGTTTAGGGTCCTATGGCTACACCTTC

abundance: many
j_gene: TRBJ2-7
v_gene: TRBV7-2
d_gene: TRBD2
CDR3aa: CASSLAQLAGSGYEQYF
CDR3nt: TGTGCCAGCAGCTTAGCACAACTAGCGGGAAGTGGGTACGAGCAGTACTTC

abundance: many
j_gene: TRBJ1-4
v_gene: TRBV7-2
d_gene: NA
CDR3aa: CASSLTGTAIQREKLFF
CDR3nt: TGTGCCAGCAGCCTCACCGGGACCGCCATTCAGCGGGAAAAACTGTTTTTT

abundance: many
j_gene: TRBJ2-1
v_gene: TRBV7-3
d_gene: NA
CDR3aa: CASSLYNSDEQFF
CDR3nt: TGTGCCAGCAGCTTGTATAATAGTGATGAGCAGTTCTTC

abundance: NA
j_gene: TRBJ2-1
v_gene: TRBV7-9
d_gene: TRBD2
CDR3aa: CASSRTSGRAGGNEQFF
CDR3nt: TGTGCCAGCAGCAGGACTAGCGGGAGGGCCGGGGGCAATGAGCAGTTCTTC

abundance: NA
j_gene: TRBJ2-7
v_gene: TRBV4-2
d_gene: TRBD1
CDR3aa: CASSQTPPGQSSYEQYF
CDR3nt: TGTGCCAGCAGCCAAACCCCCCCGGGACAGAGCTCCTACGAGCAGTACTTC

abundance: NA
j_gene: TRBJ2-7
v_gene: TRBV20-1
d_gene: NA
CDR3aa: CSAPAPQLNYEQYF
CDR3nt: TGCAGTGCTCCGGCCCCACAGCTAAACTACGAGCAGTACTTC

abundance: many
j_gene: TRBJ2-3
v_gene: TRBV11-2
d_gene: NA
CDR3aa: CASSFQLVRSADTQYF
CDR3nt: TGTGCCAGCAGCTTCCAACTAGTCAGGAGCGCAGATACGCAGTATTTT

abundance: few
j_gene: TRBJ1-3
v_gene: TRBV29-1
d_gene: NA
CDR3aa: CSAMSNSGNTIYF
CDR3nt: TGCAGCGCTATGAGTAATTCTGGAAACACCATATATTTT

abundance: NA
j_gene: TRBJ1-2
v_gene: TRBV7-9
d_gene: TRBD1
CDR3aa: CASSFTTGGRPGYTF
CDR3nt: TGTGCCAGCAGTTTTACGACAGGGGGCCGTCCTGGCTACACCTTC

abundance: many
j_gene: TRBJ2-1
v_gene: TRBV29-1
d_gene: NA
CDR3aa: CSVVGRDSYNEQFF
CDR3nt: TGCAGCGTTGTCGGGCGGGACTCCTACAATGAGCAGTTCTTC

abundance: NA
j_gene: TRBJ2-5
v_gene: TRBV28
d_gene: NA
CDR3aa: CASSFLGVQTQYF
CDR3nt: TGTGCCAGCAGTTTTTTGGGCGTGCAGACCCAGTACTTC

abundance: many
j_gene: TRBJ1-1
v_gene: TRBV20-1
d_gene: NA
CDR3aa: CSARGHTNTEAFF
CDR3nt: TGCAGTGCTAGGGGACACACGAACACTGAAGCTTTCTTT

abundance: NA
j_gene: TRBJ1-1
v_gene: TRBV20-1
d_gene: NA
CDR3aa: CSGRRNTEAFF
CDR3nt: TGCAGTGGGCGGAGGAACACTGAAGCTTTCTTT

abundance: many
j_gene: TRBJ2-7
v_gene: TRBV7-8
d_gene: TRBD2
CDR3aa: CASSRGLAGTASYEQYF
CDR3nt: TGTGCCAGCAGCCGTGGACTAGCGGGAACCGCTTCCTACGAGCAGTACTTC

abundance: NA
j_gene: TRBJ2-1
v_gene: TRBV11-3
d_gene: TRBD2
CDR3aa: CASSVLGGREDNEQFF
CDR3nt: TGTGCCAGCAGCGTCCTTGGGGGGCGGGAGGACAATGAGCAGTTCTTC

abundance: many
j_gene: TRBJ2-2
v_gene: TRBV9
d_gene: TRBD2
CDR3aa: CASSVALGGRTLTGELFF
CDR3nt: TGTGCCAGCAGCGTAGCCCTGGGAGGGCGTACTCTGACCGGGGAGCTGTTTTTT

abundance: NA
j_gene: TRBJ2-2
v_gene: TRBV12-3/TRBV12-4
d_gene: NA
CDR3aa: CASRPGHNTGELFF
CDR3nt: TGTGCCAGCAGACCGGGACACAACACCGGGGAGCTGTTTTTT

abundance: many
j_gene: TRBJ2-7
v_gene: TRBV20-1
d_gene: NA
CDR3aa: CSARGGDLTAGHYEQYF
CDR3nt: TGCAGTGCTAGAGGGGGGGACCTGACAGCCGGACACTACGAGCAGTACTTC

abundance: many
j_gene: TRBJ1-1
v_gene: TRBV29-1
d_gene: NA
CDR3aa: CSVQGVLNTEAFF
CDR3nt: TGCAGCGTTCAAGGGGTCCTCAACACTGAAGCTTTCTTT

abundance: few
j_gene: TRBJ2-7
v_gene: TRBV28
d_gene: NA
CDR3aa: CASSFSAEQYF
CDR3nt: TGTGCCAGCAGTTTTAGTGCCGAGCAGTACTTC

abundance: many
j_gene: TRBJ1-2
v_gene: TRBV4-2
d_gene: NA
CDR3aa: CASSQDRSGDYGYTF
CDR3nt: TGTGCCAGCAGCCAAGATCGAAGCGGCGACTATGGCTACACCTTC

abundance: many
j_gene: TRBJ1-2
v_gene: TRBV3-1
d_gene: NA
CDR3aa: CASSQGAGLNRHYGYTF
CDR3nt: TGTGCCAGCAGCCAAGGGGCAGGCCTAAATCGCCACTATGGCTACACCTTC

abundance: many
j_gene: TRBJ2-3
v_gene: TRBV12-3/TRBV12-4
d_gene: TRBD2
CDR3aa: CASTGTSGSYGKDTQYF
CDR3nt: TGTGCCAGCACCGGGACTAGCGGGAGTTATGGAAAAGATACGCAGTATTTT

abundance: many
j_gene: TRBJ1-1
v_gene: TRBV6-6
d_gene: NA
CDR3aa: CASSYLLNTEAFF
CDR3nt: TGTGCCAGCAGTTACCTCCTGAACACTGAAGCTTTCTTT

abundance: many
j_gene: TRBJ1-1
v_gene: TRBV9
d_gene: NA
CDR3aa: CASSVSQGTTEAFF
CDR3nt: TGTGCCAGCAGCGTATCCCAAGGGACTACTGAAGCTTTCTTT

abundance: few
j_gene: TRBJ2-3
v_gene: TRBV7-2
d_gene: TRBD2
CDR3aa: CASSRLATDTQYF
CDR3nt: TGTGCCAGCAGTCGACTAGCTACAGATACGCAGTATTTT